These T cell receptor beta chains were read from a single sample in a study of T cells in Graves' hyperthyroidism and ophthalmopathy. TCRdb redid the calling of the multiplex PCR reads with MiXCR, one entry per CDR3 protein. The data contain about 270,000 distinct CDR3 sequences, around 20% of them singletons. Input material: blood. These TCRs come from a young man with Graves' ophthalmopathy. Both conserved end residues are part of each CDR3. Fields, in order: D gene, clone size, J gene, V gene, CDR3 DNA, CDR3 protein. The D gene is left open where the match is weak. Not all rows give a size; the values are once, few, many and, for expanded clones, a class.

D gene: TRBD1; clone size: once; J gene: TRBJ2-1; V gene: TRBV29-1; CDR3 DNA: TGCGGGACAGAGATATACAATGAGCAGTTCTTC; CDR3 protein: CGTEIYNEQFF
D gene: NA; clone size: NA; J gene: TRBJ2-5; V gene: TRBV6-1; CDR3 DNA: TGTGCCAGCAGCCCGAATCCGCGCCAAGAGACCCAGTACTTC; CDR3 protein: CASSPNPRQETQYF
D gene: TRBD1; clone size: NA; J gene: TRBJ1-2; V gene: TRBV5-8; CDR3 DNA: TGTGCCAGCAGTGGACAGGGGGAATTTGGCTACACCTTC; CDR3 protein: CASSGQGEFGYTF
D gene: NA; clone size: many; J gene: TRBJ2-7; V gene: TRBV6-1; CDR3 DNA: TGTGCCAGCAGAGAGTACTTAGGGCATAACGAGCAGTACTTC; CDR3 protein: CASREYLGHNEQYF
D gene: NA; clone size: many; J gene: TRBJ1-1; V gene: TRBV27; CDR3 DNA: TGTGCCAGCAGTTCGGGGGCCACGAACACTGAAGCTTTCTTT; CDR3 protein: CASSSGATNTEAFF
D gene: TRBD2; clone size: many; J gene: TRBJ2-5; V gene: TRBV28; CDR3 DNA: TGTGCCAGCAGCCTGGGTAGCGGGGGACAAGAGACCCAGTACTTC; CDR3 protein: CASSLGSGGQETQYF
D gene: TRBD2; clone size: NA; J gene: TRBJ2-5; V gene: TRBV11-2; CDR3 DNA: TGTGCCAGCAGCTTTAGAGTGGCGGGGGGACGTGTGACCCAGTACTTC; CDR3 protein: CASSFRVAGGRVTQYF
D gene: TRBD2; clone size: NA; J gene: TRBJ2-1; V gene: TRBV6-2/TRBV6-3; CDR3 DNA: TGTGCCAGCAGTTACTCGAACAGTGGGAGGGTCAATGAGCAGCTCTTC; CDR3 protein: CASSYSNSGRVNEQLF
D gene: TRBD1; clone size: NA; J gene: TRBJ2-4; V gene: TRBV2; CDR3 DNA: TGTGCCAGCAGGGCGGGACAGGGTTGGAACATTCAGTACTTC; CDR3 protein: CASRAGQGWNIQYF
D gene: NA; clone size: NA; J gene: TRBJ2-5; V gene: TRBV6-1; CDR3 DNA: TGTGCCAGCAGTTTACCAGGGAATCCGGAGACCCAGTACTTC; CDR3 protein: CASSLPGNPETQYF
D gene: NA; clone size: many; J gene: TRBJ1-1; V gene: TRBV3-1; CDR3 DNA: TGTGCCAGCAGCCAAGAGGGCAGCACACCGAACACTGAAGCTTTCTTT; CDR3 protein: CASSQEGSTPNTEAFF
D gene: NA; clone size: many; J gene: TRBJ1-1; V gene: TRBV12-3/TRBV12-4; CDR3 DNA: TGTGCCAGCAGCTTTGGCTTGAACACTGAAGCTTTCTTT; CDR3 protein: CASSFGLNTEAFF
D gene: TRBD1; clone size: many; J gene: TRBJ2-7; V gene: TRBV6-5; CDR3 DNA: TGTGCCAGCAGTTACTTACTGGACAGGGGGAACTACGAGCAGTACTTC; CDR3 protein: CASSYLLDRGNYEQYF